The text below deals with one TCR beta chain. Its antigen is still unknown. Use of 60 Vbeta and 13 Jbeta primers characterized the PCR. Sequencing was performed with immunoSEQ multiplex PCR; in TCRdb, only in-frame clones are kept and a portion is missing. This table holds roughly 290,000 clones, about 80% found once. Trimming took off 2 bases at V and 6 bases at J, with 8 bases between the two ends. This CDR3 has 11 residues. CDR1 is GTSNPN and CDR2 is SVGIG in the germline V gene (reference sequence). This entry comes from a study of cytomegalovirus exposure and HLA in healthy donors. The study's findings and limits: Sequencing had likely introduced a cluster of highly shared sequence variants as an artifact.

Source material: PBMCs. This clonotype was obtained from a girl aged 2 to 9 in good health and CMV-seronegative. The gene calls are TRBV30 and TRBJ2-7, with D maybe TRBD1 (6 bases). In DNA, the CDR3 is TGTGCCTGGAGTCAGGGGTCCGAGCAGTACTTC. Translating gives CAWSQGSEQYF. Full variable domain (outside the CDR3, taken from reference TRBV30 and TRBJ2-7): SQTIHQWPATLVQPVGSPLSLECTVEGTSNPNLYWYRQAAGRGLQLLFYSVGIGQISSEVPQNLSASRPQDRQFILSSKKLLLSDSGFYLCAWSQGSEQYFGPGTRLTVT.